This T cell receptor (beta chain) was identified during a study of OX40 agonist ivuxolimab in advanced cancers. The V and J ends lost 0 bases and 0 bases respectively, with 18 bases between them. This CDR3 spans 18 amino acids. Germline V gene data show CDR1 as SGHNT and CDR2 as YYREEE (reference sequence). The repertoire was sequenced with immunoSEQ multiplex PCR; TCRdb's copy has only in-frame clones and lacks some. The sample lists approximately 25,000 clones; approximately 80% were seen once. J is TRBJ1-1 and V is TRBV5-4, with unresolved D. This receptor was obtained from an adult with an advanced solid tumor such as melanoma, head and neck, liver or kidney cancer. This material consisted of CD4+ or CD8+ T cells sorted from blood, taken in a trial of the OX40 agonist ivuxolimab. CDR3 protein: CASSLGVARGQLNTEAFF. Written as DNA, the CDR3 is TGTGCCAGCAGCTTGGGAGTTGCGAGAGGTCAGCTGAACACTGAAGCTTTCTTT.